The 8 T cell receptor beta chains in this list originate from one sample, sequenced in a study of graft-versus-host responses after intestinal transplantation. Using immunoSEQ multiplex PCR, the repertoire was profiled, and TCRdb retains in-frame clones only, with some absent. The data hold roughly 14,000 clones, with approximately 32% observed a single time. The sequencing used alloreactive CD4+ T cells from a mixed lymphocyte reaction culture, collected before intestinal transplant. Stated subset: CFSE-low proliferating T cells sorted from approximately six-day pre-transplant mixed lymphocyte reaction (GvH or HvG direction). The receptors stem from a human patient who received an intestinal transplant.

This clone has only one observation. J is TRBJ1-4 and V is TRBV28; D is ambiguous. The CDR3 has 15 amino acids. CDR1 is MDHEN, CDR2 SYDVKM, per germline. V dropped 5 bases and J dropped 8 bases, with 18 bases sitting between them. Written as DNA, the CDR3 is TGTGCCAGCAGTCTACCGACTGGCGCGGGGGAAAAACTGTTTTTT. It yields the protein CASSLPTGAGEKLFF.

The rearrangement links TRBV7-2 to TRBJ2-7; TRBD2 agrees at 8 bases. CDR1 and CDR2 from the germline V gene are SGHTA and FQGNSA. The CDR3 runs to 14 residues. V lost 5 bases to trimming and J lost 2 bases; unmatched junction nucleotides: 5. CDR3 residues: CASSRGGRAYEQYF. CDR3 nucleotide sequence: TGTGCCAGCAGCCGGGGGGGGAGGGCCTACGAGCAGTACTTC. The variable domain in full, with the rest retrieved from reference TRBV7-2 and TRBJ2-7, is GAGVSQSPSNKVTEKGKDVELRCDPISGHTALYWYRQSLGQGLEFLIYFQGNSAPDKSGLPSDRFSAERTGGSVSTLTIQRTQQEDSAVYLCASSRGGRAYEQYFGPGTRLTVT.

V is TRBV6-9 and J is TRBJ2-5, with 7 positions matching TRBD1. The germline CDR1 and CDR2 sequences are MNHGY and SVAAGI. The CDR3 loop spans 14 amino acids. J gave up 1 base and V 7 bases, and 6 bases lay outside the gene matches. This CDR3 is CASNRGPFQETQYF. DNA of the CDR3: TGTGCCAGCAACAGGGGACCCTTCCAAGAGACCCAGTACTTC.

By sample share, this clone is medium-sized (0.01 to 0.1%). This chain uses TRBV11-2 with TRBJ1-2, with 7 bases lining up with TRBD1. V lost 3 bases, J lost 7 bases, and 2 bases stayed unmatched. The CDR3 has 12 amino acids. Germline assignment: CDR1 SGHAT and CDR2 FQNNGV. The CDR3 DNA sequence: TGTGCCAGCAGCTTTGACAGGGTTGGCTACACCTTC. It codes for CASSFDRVGYTF.

The rearrangement links TRBV5-1 to TRBJ2-5; possibly TRBD2 for D (6 bases). This CDR3 has 11 amino acids. Trimming took 3 bases from V and 13 from J, leaving 13 bases between them. The V gene's germline CDR1 is SGHRS and CDR2 YFSETQ. The CDR3 here is CASSSPGTLYF. CDR3 DNA sequence: TGCGCCAGCAGCTCTCCCGGGACTTTGTACTTC.

This chain joins TRBV7-9 and TRBJ2-3; D unclear. From germline, CDR1 is SEHNR and CDR2 FQNEAQ (reference sequence). CDR3 length: 14 amino acids. V gave up 1 base and J gave up 1 base, with 6 bases separating them. DNA of the CDR3: TGTGCCAGCAGCTTAGAAGGAGGCACAGATACGCAGTATTTT. It yields the protein CASSLEGGTDTQYF. Drawing the rest from reference TRBV7-9 and TRBJ2-3, the complete variable domain is DTGVSQNPRHKITKRGQNVTFRCDPISEHNRLYWYRQTLGQGPEFLTYFQNEAQLEKSRLLSDRFSAERPKGSFSTLEIQRTEQGDSAMYLCASSLEGGTDTQYFGPGTRLTVL.

A word on this clone: The same CDR3 is also encoded by other DNA sequences in this sample. The rearrangement links TRBV5-1 to TRBJ2-2; TRBD1 matches at 12 bases. The J segment lost 5 bases and the V segment lost 4 bases, leaving 6 bases of the junction unmatched. The CDR3 has 16 amino acids. The germline CDR1 and CDR2 sequences are SGHRS and YFSETQ. The CDR3, as DNA: TGCGCCAGCAGCAAGGGACAGGGGGCGGGAACCGGGGAGCTGTTTTTT. This gives the protein CASSKGQGAGTGELFF. Based on the CDR3 plus reference TRBV5-1 and TRBJ2-2, the full variable domain is KAGVTQTPRYLIKTRGQQVTLSCSPISGHRSVSWYQQTPGQGLQFLFEYFSETQRNKGNFPGRFSGRQFSNSRSEMNVSTLELGDSALYLCASSKGQGAGTGELFFGEGSRLTVL.

This clone rates as medium-sized. The chain uses TRBV20-1 and TRBJ1-1; no reliable D call. V was trimmed by 3 bases and J by 5 bases, leaving 7 bases between them. Germline V lookup: CDR1 DFQATT, CDR2 SNEGSKA (reference sequence). The CDR3 consists of 11 residues. The DNA for the CDR3 is TGCAGTGCTAGTTTTGGAACTGAAGCTTTCTTT. It is translated as CSASFGTEAFF.